This TCR beta chain emerged from a study of human T cells and chemical hapten exposure. Time point in this sample: patch test 2, 6 weeks after DPC sensitization. This sample's treatment: therapeutic diphenylcyclopropenone sensitization with weekly scalp DPC. Points from the study as a whole: While controls formed fewer of them, expanded TCRs formed significantly more large CDR3 similarity clusters.

CDR1 and CDR2 (germline): SGHTA, FQGNSA. The CDR3 totals 14 residues. V was cut by 1 base and J by 9 bases, with 12 bases left in between. The library put unique molecular identifiers onto individual cDNA molecules. MiXCR, run by TCRdb on the RACE reads, gives a single entry per CDR3 protein. This sample yields about 140,000 distinct CDR3 sequences, of which roughly 10% are seen a single time; under 1.5% belongs to the top ten. About this clonotype itself: What it binds is unknown.

The genes are TRBV7-2 and TRBJ1-4, with no clear D. The TCR comes from a woman between 45 and 65 years old with alopecia areata. Some clones in this sample may be carry-over from other donors' samples. Sample: whole blood, taken in connection with sensitization to the hapten diphenylcyclopropenone (DPC). The DNA of the CDR3 is TGTGCCAGCAGCTTAGGAAGGCTAAATCAAAAACTGTTTTTT. Its translation: CASSLGRLNQKLFF.